This T cell receptor beta chain was profiled in a study of T-cell reconstitution after alpha-beta-depleted transplantation in children. Germline CDR1 and CDR2: SGDLS and YYNGEE. The junction had 2 bases not matched to a gene; V was cut back by 3 bases and J by 2 bases. The CDR3 spans 14 residues. The authors prepared the TCRbeta library with unique molecular identifiers. TCRdb re-called the PCR reads through MiXCR, storing one row per CDR3 protein. Seen here are under 450,000 distinct CDR3 sequences, roughly 14% observed once, and the top ten hold approximately 4.2%. This clonotype appeared a few times.

This sequence joins TRBV9 and TRBJ2-3; 8 bases are a match to TRBD2. The clonotype originates from a human donor who donated a stem cell graft to a child with Fanconi anemia. The sequencing used PBMCs, collected from the stem cell graft. The CDR3, as DNA: TGTGCCAGCAGCGCGGGGGGGTCCACAGATACGCAGTATTTT. As protein: CASSAGGSTDTQYF.